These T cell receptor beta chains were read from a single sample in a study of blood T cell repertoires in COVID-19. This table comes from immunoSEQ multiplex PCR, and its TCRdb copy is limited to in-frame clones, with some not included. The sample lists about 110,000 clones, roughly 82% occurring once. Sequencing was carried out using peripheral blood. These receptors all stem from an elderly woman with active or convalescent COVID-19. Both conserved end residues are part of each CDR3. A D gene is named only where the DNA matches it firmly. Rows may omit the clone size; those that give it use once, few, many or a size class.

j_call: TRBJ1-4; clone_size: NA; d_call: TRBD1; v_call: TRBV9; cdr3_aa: CASSVGGGTGGNEKLFF; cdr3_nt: TGTGCCAGCAGCGTAGGAGGAGGGACAGGGGGTAATGAAAAACTGTTTTTT
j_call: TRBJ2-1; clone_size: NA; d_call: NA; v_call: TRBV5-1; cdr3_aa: CASSLDREQFF; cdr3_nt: TGCGCCAGCAGCCTCGACAGAGAGCAGTTCTTC
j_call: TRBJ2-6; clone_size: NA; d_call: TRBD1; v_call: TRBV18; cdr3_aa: CASSRTGSSGANVLTF; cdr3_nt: TGTGCCAGCTCACGGACAGGGAGCTCTGGGGCCAACGTCCTGACTTTC
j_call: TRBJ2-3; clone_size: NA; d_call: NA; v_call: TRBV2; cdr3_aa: CASSGQNTDTQYF; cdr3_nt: TGTGCCAGCAGTGGGCAGAACACAGATACGCAGTATTTT
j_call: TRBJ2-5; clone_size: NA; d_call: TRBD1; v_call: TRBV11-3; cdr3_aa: CASSKRRGSGETQYF; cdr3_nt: TGTGCCAGCAGCAAACGCAGGGGGTCTGGAGAGACCCAGTACTTC
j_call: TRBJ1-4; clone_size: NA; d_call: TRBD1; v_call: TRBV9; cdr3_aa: CASSEYRDRQPNVSEKLFF; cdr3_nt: TGTGCCAGCAGCGAATACCGGGACAGACAGCCGAACGTGTCCGAAAAACTGTTTTTT
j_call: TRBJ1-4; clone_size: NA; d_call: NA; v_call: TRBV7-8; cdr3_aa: CASSRTPWDEKLFF; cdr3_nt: TGTGCCAGCAGCCGGACACCATGGGATGAAAAACTGTTTTTT
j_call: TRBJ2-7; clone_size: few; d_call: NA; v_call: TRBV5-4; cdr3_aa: CASSLGGVYEQYF; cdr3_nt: TGTGCCAGCAGCTTGGGGGGCGTCTACGAGCAGTACTTC
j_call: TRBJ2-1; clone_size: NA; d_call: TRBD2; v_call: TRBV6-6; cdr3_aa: CASSYTPGLAGEQFF; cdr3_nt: TGTGCCAGCAGTTACACCCCGGGACTAGCGGGAGAGCAGTTCTTC
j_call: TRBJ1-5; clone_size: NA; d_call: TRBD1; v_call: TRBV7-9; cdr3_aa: CASSLTGGRNQPQHF; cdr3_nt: TGTGCCAGCAGCTTAACAGGGGGCCGCAATCAGCCCCAGCATTTT
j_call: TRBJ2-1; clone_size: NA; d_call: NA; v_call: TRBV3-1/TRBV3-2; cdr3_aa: CASSLTGGGGNEQFF; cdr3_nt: TGTGCCAGCAGCCTAACGGGTGGGGGCGGCAATGAGCAGTTCTTC
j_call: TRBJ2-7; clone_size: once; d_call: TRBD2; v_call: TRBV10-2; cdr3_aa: CASSRGLAVYEQYF; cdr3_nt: TGCGCCAGCAGTAGGGGACTAGCGGTCTACGAGCAGTACTTC
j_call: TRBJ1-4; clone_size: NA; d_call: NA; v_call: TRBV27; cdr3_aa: CASSLRRVPDSEKLFF; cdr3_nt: TGTGCCAGCAGTTTACGCCGGGTACCGGATTCTGAAAAACTGTTTTTT
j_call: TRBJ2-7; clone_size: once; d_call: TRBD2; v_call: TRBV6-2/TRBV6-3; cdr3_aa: CASSYSIGLAGLYEQYF; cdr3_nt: TGTGCCAGCAGTTACTCGATAGGACTAGCGGGACTCTACGAGCAGTACTTC
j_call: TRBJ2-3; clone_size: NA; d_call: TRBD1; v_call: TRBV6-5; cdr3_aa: CASRETGGGTDTQYF; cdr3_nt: TGTGCCAGCAGGGAGACAGGGGGGGGAACAGATACGCAGTATTTT
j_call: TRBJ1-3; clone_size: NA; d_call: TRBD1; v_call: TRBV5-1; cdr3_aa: CASSLFFSGGAVAGNTIYF; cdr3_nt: TGCGCCAGCAGCTTGTTCTTTTCAGGGGGCGCGGTTGCTGGAAACACCATATATTTT
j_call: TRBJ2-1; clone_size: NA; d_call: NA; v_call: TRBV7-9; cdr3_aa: CASSLWLDSYNEQFF; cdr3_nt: TGTGCCAGCAGCTTATGGCTCGACTCCTACAATGAGCAGTTCTTC
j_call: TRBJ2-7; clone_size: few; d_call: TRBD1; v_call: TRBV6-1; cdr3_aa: CASSEGQGVAYEQYF; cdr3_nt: TGTGCCAGCAGTGAGGGACAGGGGGTGGCCTACGAGCAGTACTTC